This TCR beta chain was obtained from a study of blood T cells in healthy people across ages (dated by TCRdb to 2013 to 2016). About the full investigation: In model experiments, template switching captured roughly one uniquely barcoded TCR beta cDNA molecule for every two T cells. The study measured age-related changes in TCR beta repertoire diversity using deep sequencing normalized with unique cDNA molecular identifiers. Four age groups were formed from the donors: young (average approximately 15 years), middle-aged (more than 35), aged (62) and long-lived (more than 75). To avoid experimental bias, donors of different ages were randomly spread across the sequencing lanes. The study analyzed two additional independent replicas of 1 million unique cDNA reads from the same blood draw for two donors, one aged 18 to 29 and one aged 80 or older. Results and caveats for the whole study, not just this receptor: Since profiling was done on bulk unsorted PBMCs, naive and antigen-experienced compartments could not be conclusively compared. Estimates of total diversity based on one million sequenced T cells were regarded as lower bounds and as underestimates. There was a strong correlation between observed TCR beta diversity and the percentage of naive T cells measured by flow cytometry. Observed TCR beta diversity per million T cells fell roughly linearly with age, and a significant reduction was already apparent by age around 44. Compared with the aged group, more naive CD4+ T cells, fewer expanded clones and increased TCR diversity were shown by the long-lived group, suggesting age selection. Because donor CMV infection status was unknown, age-related changes in expanded clonotypes were potentially confounded.

Library prep was done by 5' RACE. TCRdb records Illumina HiSeq 2500 as the sequencer. The second PCR ran for about 7 to 11 cycles and used a J-beta primer mix along with a sample-barcoded 5' primer. A unique molecular identifier was introduced onto each TCR beta cDNA molecule by a template-switch 5' adaptor carrying 12 random nucleotides. At least 3 million CDR3-containing paired-end reads were obtained from each sample. All of the RNA was converted into first-strand cDNA using the Mint cDNA synthesis kit, with a TRBC-specific oligonucleotide serving as the primer. Following uracil-DNA glycosylase treatment, all cDNA underwent a first 18-cycle PCR with the universal primers M1SS and BC2_uni_R. The study's own analysis went as follows. Normalization of each sample was performed by random selection of 1 million high-quality reads, each carrying a distinct molecular identifier. Instead of being binned into consensus sequences, reads that shared molecular identifiers were thrown out. MiTCR, run with a Q25 quality threshold and the strictest error-elimination algorithm, handled CDR3 identification, clonotype clustering and error correction. A nonparametric unseen species model using Euler transformation provided a lower-bound estimate of total TCR beta diversity. The public reads were reanalyzed by TCRdb: fastp trimming at Q25, MiXCR alignment, in-frame beta chains only. When rows share a CDR3 protein, they turn into one entry using the most common DNA and genes. TCRdb's processing, not the authors', yielded these V and J calls. The sample table records around 750,000 distinct CDR3 sequences; roughly 50% of these occur just once. The ten largest clones add up to around 40% of the sample.

About this clonotype itself: No antigen is known for it. The input lacks base qualities; no much larger clone sits a single base away.

The roughly 42 donors, aged about 6 to 100 years, were systemically healthy Caucasian individuals from Russia. Each donor gave roughly 9 milliliters of peripheral blood, drawn into EDTA-treated Vacutainer tubes. Ficoll-Paque density-gradient centrifugation was used to isolate PBMCs, with at least 6.5 million obtained per sample. Trizol reagent was used to extract total RNA from PBMCs, with at least 5 micrograms per sample. The percentages of naive CD45RAhigh/CD27high T cells were determined by flow cytometry on a PBMC aliquot from every donor. The CDR3 sequence holds 17 residues, the cysteine and phenylalanine included. The retained sequence is limited to the CDR3, 51 bases, with the frame set at the first base. Sequences MNHEY (CDR1) and SVGAGI (CDR2) are obtained from the germline V gene. The germline ends are 13 bases apart after V is trimmed by 0 bases and J by 1 base.

Material for sequencing was blood. This receptor was identified in a man at least 80 years old in good health. This chain is built from TRBV6-5 and TRBJ2-4; a tentative D match to TRBD1 spans 6 bases. The encoded CDR3 is CASSYSARGSAKNIQYF. The nucleotide sequence is given as TGTGCCAGCAGTTACTCCGCCAGGGGATCGGCCAAAAACATTCAGTACTTC.